This T cell receptor (beta chain) was recovered during a study of T-cell reconstitution after alpha-beta-depleted transplantation in children (dated by TCRdb to about 2016). About the study as a whole: The study quantitatively tracked T-cell immune reconstitution after TCRalphabeta/CD19-depleted allogeneic hematopoietic cell transplantation in children using TCR repertoire profiling.

The intended sense of this specimen's treatment or condition label: allogeneic hematopoietic cell transplantation with graft depleted of TCRalphabeta T cells and CD19 B cells. Transplant recipients were children who received TCRalphabeta/CD19-depleted allogeneic hematopoietic cell grafts. Library creation used PCR. Instrument used: Illumina HiSeq 2500. TCR library preparation used molecular barcoding, with unique molecular identifiers applied to normalize quantification of the TCRbeta repertoire. In-frame beta chains were kept once TCRdb had trimmed the public reads at Q25 with fastp and called clones with MiXCR. A single entry per CDR3 protein holds the most common genes and DNA from its merged rows. For this sample there are hundreds of thousands of distinct CDR3 sequences; about 10% appear just once. The ten largest make up around 2% of the sample. There are 13 amino acids in the CDR3, from cysteine to phenylalanine inclusive. The entry retains the CDR3 DNA only, 39 bases that are in frame from base 1. V lost 5 bases and J lost 5 bases; the stretch between them is 12 bases long. The CDR1 and CDR2 encoded by the germline V gene are SGHVS and FNYEAQ.

What the authors observed across the whole study: The apparently early alphabetaT-cell count recovery about two months after transplant was reportedly dependent on only several hundred rapidly expanded clones derived from non-depleted graft cells. Over subsequent months, a decline in hyperexpanded clone frequencies was noted, and after one year, T-cell counts and TCRbeta diversity were mostly ascribed to newly produced T cells. In some patients, the high TCRbeta diversity seen at day 60 was put down to recipient T cells and intrathymic progenitors that had survived conditioning.

This clonotype was recorded many times. Its antigen specificity is not known. The input lacks base qualities; no much larger clone sits a single base away. The input for sequencing was PBMCs, taken before TCRalphabeta/CD19-depleted stem cell transplant. The chain was built from TRBV7-6 and TRBJ1-1; D gene: possibly TRBD1, on 5 matching bases. This receptor was obtained from a child younger than 10 with inherited bone marrow failure, due to receive a stem cell transplant. In nucleotides, the sequence is TGTGCCAGCAGCCCCCTGGGGGGAACTGAAGCTTTCTTT. This encodes CASSPLGGTEAFF.